The clone carrying this TCR beta chain was seen a single time. Deletions cut 6 bases from V and 3 bases from J, with 19 bases between. This CDR3 has 16 amino acids. Germline V gene data show CDR1 as SGHVS and CDR2 as FQNEAQ. This entry comes from a study of blood T cell repertoires in COVID-19. Study background: The analysed material was cDNA or gDNA that came from T cells, B-cell-depleted T cells, or PBMCs.

Using immunoSEQ multiplex PCR, the repertoire was profiled, and TCRdb retains in-frame clones only, with some absent. The table includes about 100,000 clones, roughly 85% detected once. This chain joins TRBV7-8 and TRBJ2-3; D is perhaps TRBD2 (6 bases). The sequencing input was peripheral blood. This sequence was found in a woman aged 65 to 85 with active or convalescent COVID-19. CDR3 bases: TGTGCCAGCAGGTCCCCCATTTGGGACTTAACAGATACGCAGTATTTT. Protein product: CASRSPIWDLTDTQYF.